This TCR beta chain appears in the sequencing data of a study of blood T cell repertoires in COVID-19. This clone has a single count. Per the study methods: How many nucleated cells were present was estimated from reference gene primer amplification. Method: immunoSEQ multiplex PCR; TCRdb's copy keeps in-frame clones and lacks some. D and trimming come from the DNA, and the V and J calls and clone size come from that table. The sample lists about 68,000 clones; 70% to 90% were seen once. Sequencing was done on a sample of peripheral blood. This clonotype was sampled from a woman aged 55-69 years with acute or convalescent COVID-19.

The CDR3 protein is CASSVPTGGGNTEAFF. In DNA, the CDR3 is TGTGCCAGCAGCGTTCCGACAGGGGGTGGGAACACTGAAGCTTTCTTT. This chain connects TRBV5-4 to TRBJ1-1; 9 bases line up with TRBD1. V lost 4 bases to trimming and J lost 1 base; unmatched junction nucleotides: 8. The germline V gene has CDR1 SGHNT and CDR2 YYREEE (reference sequence). This CDR3 contains 16 residues.